This T cell receptor (beta chain) was documented in a study of T cell responses to AZD1222 COVID-19 vaccine. General study points: Sampling captured repertoires only after the peak T cell response. Vaccination with two AZD1222 doses was followed by a rise in Spike-specific TCR breadth and depth. Dominant at 160-218 and 743-854, vaccine-associated CD4 TCRs also spanned spike.

Regarding this clone: Antigen unknown.

The germline gives CDR1 LGHDT, CDR2 YNNKEL (reference sequence). With 2 bases clipped from V and 5 bases from J, the junction kept 10 bases outside the gene matches. There are 17 residues in the CDR3. Only in-frame clones appear in the TCRdb table, and some are missing; sequencing was by immunoSEQ multiplex PCR. Of roughly 53,000 clones in the sample, more than 80% were seen once. The chain couples TRBV3-1 (or the pseudogene TRBV3-2) to TRBJ2-2, with TRBD2 matching 8 bases. This TCR was recovered from an adult in good health. The sequencing used peripheral blood, collected on day 0 of MenACWY control vaccination. Here the CDR3 DNA reads TGTGCCAGCAGCCAATCTACGGGAGGGCCGTGGACCGGGGAGCTGTTTTTT. Encoded protein: CASSQSTGGPWTGELFF.